One sample yielded the 22 T cell receptor beta chains listed below, sequenced in a study of Graves' ophthalmopathy and Graves' hyperthyroidism (dated by TCRdb to the late 2010s). Sequencing relied on an Illumina HiSeq 2000. For repertoire sequencing, TCR beta CDR3 regions were amplified from RNA transcripts. A first-round RT-PCR used HTBI primers with the Qiagen OneStep RT-PCR kit, followed by a second-round multiplex PCR, size selection and purification. TCRdb trimmed the raw reads at Q25, called clones with MiXCR and kept productive beta chains. Every distinct CDR3 protein forms one entry, paired with its most common genes and DNA. The table for this sample lists around 670,000 distinct CDR3 sequences; 40% of them were counted only once. The top ten hold 35% to 55% of the sample. The material sequenced was peripheral blood. All receptors derive from an adult man with Graves' ophthalmopathy.

The chain recombines TRBV19 with TRBJ1-5, with 10 positions matching TRBD1. CDR1 LNHDA and CDR2 SQIVND come from the germline V gene (reference sequence). The CDR3 extends over 17 amino acids. Trimming at V came to 0 bases and at J to 5 bases, leaving 7 bases not matched to a gene. CDR3 amino acids: CASSIDAAGTGDQPQHF. CDR3 DNA: TGTGCCAGTAGTATAGACGCAGCCGGGACAGGGGATCAGCCCCAGCATTTT.

This clonotype was picked up a small number of times. At one of its ends the junction is not consistent with the germline gene, which may arise from a read error. The chain carries TRBV10-3 and TRBJ1-6; D might be TRBD1 (6 bases). Germline V gene lookup returns CDR1 ENHRY and CDR2 SYGVKD. The CDR3 is 16 residues long. CDR3 nucleotide sequence: TGTGCCAGCAGTTTATTAGGGGGTAGCGATAATTCACCCCTCCACTTT. Its protein product is CASSLLGGSDNSPLHF.

This clonotype was detected once. This chain links TRBV20-1 with TRBJ1-6; D possibly corresponds to TRBD1 (6 bases). The V and J ends lost 5 bases and 0 bases respectively, with 11 bases between them. The CDR3 extends over 15 amino acids. Per the germline V gene, CDR1 is DFQATT and CDR2 is SNEGSKA (reference sequence). As DNA, the CDR3 is TGCAGTGCTCCCACAGGGACCTCCTATAATTCACCCCTCCACTTT. Encoded protein: CSAPTGTSYNSPLHF.

Notes on this clonotype: A read error may account for a junction end that differs from germline. CDR3 loop: CASSGLAGVSYEQYF. CDR3 nucleotide sequence: TGTGCCAGCAGTGGACTAGCGGGGGTCTCCTACGAGCAGTACTTC. This chain links TRBV10-2 with TRBJ2-7; TRBD2 matches at 13 bases. Germline V gene lookup returns CDR1 WSHSY and CDR2 SAAADI. CDR3 length: 15 residues.

The table lists this clonotype with many counts. The rearrangement joins TRBV6-6 to TRBJ2-5, with D hard to call. V gave up 6 bases and J gave up 5 bases, with 10 bases separating them. The CDR3 totals 12 residues. Looked up from germline, CDR1 is MNHNY and CDR2 is SVGAGI (reference sequence). The CDR3 DNA reads as TGTGCCAGCAGGCCAGCCGGGGAGACCCAGTACTTC. It codes for CASRPAGETQYF.

On this clonotype itself: Being one base from a much bigger clone, this may be a read error. Because the CDR3 is missing its conserved closing phenylalanine or tryptophan, this is likely a read error. This rearrangement joins TRBV7-9 to TRBJ1-2; 7 bases agree with TRBD1. The CDR3 runs to 14 residues. Germline CDR1 is SEHNR and CDR2 is FQNEAQ (reference sequence). V dropped 2 bases and J dropped 3; count of bases not matched to a gene: 3. The CDR3 here is CASSLFQGDYGYTL. The CDR3 nucleotides read TGTGCCAGCAGCTTATTTCAGGGGGACTATGGCTACACCCTC.

In the case of this clonotype: It may be a read error: a sequence one base away is much more abundant. Since the CDR3 does not end with the conserved phenylalanine or tryptophan, this likely comes from a read error. V is TRBV15 and J is TRBJ2-5; D possibly corresponds to TRBD2 (6 bases). The germline gives CDR1 LNHNV, CDR2 YYDKDF (reference sequence). This CDR3 region has 14 residues. V shed 1 base and J shed 5 bases, with 11 bases lying between them. The CDR3, as DNA: TGTGCCACCAGCAGAGCGCGGGGTGGGGAGACCCAGTACTTA. Residues: CATSRARGGETQYL.

This clonotype has ten or more counts. At one of its ends the junction is not consistent with the germline gene, which may arise from a read error. The V and J genes are TRBV10-3 and TRBJ1-5; D may be TRBD1 (6 bases). CDR1 and CDR2 (germline): ENHRY, SYGVKD. The length of the CDR3 is 17 residues. DNA of the CDR3: TGTGCCAGCAGTGACTTCGGTTCAGGTTTAGGGGGTCAGCCCCAGCATTTT. Protein product: CASSDFGSGLGGQPQHF.

CDR3 coding DNA: TGTGCCAGCAGTCCTAAGACGGGACAGGGGGTAGAAAGCTACACCTTC. Protein: CASSPKTGQGVESYTF. The J gene is TRBJ1-2, the V gene TRBV2, with 11 bases identical to TRBD1. This CDR3 comprises 16 residues. Germline CDR1 reads SNHLY; CDR2 reads FYNNEI. Trimming removed 5 bases from V and 9 bases from J; junction bases left unmatched: 14.

The V and J genes are TRBV29-1 and TRBJ2-7, with TRBD1 identical over 7 bases. V was pared by 6 bases and J by 5 bases, with 7 bases of the junction left unmatched. Germline values: CDR1 SQVTM, CDR2 ANQGSEA. CDR3 length: 12 residues. Here the CDR3 DNA reads TGCAGCGTCGCGACAGGGATCGACGAGCAGTACTTC. It codes for CSVATGIDEQYF.

The chain couples TRBV10-3 to TRBJ1-6; 7 bases agree with TRBD1. The J segment lost 5 bases and the V segment lost 4 bases, leaving 11 bases of the junction unmatched. This CDR3 is 17 amino acids long. Germline values: CDR1 ENHRY, CDR2 SYGVKD. CDR3 DNA: TGTGCCATCAGTGCCTCTTCCGGGACAGCAAATAATTCACCCCTCCACTTT. Translation: CAISASSGTANNSPLHF.

CDR3 nucleotide sequence: TGTGCCATCAGTTACTCGTTCGATTATGGCTACACCTTC. It specifies CAISYSFDYGYTF. V and J are TRBV10-3 and TRBJ1-2, with D unresolved. V lost 5 bases and J lost 5, with 12 bases in between. CDR1 ENHRY and CDR2 SYGVKD come from the germline V gene. The CDR3 is made up of 13 amino acids.

The chain couples TRBV7-9 to TRBJ2-5; D is ambiguous. Between the trimmed V and J ends, which lost 5 bases and 8 bases, there was a span of 9 bases. The CDR3 contains 11 residues. Per the germline V gene, CDR1 is SEHNR and CDR2 is FQNEAQ (reference sequence). CDR3 bases: TGTGCCAGCAGCCGAAGACTTACCCAGTACTTC. It is translated as CASSRRLTQYF. Drawing the rest from reference TRBV7-9 and TRBJ2-5, the complete variable domain is DTGVSQNPRHKITKRGQNVTFRCDPISEHNRLYWYRQTLGQGPEFLTYFQNEAQLEKSRLLSDRFSAERPKGSFSTLEIQRTEQGDSAMYLCASSRRLTQYFGPGTRLLVL.

The V call is TRBV5-1, the J call TRBJ1-1, with a tentative D call TRBD1 (6 bases). The CDR3 is 14 amino acids. Germline V gene data show CDR1 as SGHRS and CDR2 as YFSETQ. V was cut by 5 bases and J by 4 bases, with 15 bases left in between. CDR3 region: CASSYQGHGTEAFF. CDR3 nucleotide sequence: TGCGCCAGCAGTTATCAGGGGCATGGCACTGAAGCTTTCTTT.

This clonotype appeared a few times. V usage is TRBV7-6 and J usage is TRBJ2-7; D gene unclear. V was pared by 1 base and J by 0 bases, with 10 bases between. CDR1 and CDR2 from the germline V gene are SGHVS and FNYEAQ. The CDR3 sequence is 15 residues long. For the CDR3, the DNA is TGTGCCAGCAGCTTAGGGCAACGACCCTCCTACGAGCAGTACTTC. Its protein is CASSLGQRPSYEQYF.

With respect to this clonotype: This may be a read error, as it is one base from a much larger clone. The CDR3 ends on some other residue instead of the conserved phenylalanine or tryptophan, so this is likely a read error. The chain employs TRBV9 and TRBJ2-7, with TRBD1 matching over 7 bases. From germline, CDR1 is SGDLS and CDR2 YYNGEE. CDR3 size: 14 residues. V dropped 4 bases and J dropped 4; count of bases not matched to a gene: 8. The chain's CDR3 is CASSLDRAIYEQYL. CDR3 DNA sequence: TGTGCCAGCAGCTTAGACAGGGCTATTTACGAGCAGTACCTC.

To note about this clonotype: This could be a read error, since a much larger clone is one nucleotide away. The conserved phenylalanine or tryptophan normally closing the CDR3 is absent here, so this likely arose from a read error. This chain links TRBV9 with TRBJ1-3; D is unclear. The length of the CDR3 is 16 residues. The ends were cut back, 4 bases at V and 2 bases at J, with 16 bases in the middle. CDR1 is SGDLS and CDR2 is YYNGEE in the germline V gene. Here the CDR3 reads CASSPPGKSAGNTIYS. DNA for the CDR3: TGTGCCAGCAGCCCGCCGGGGAAGTCGGCTGGAAACACCATATATTCT.

This clonotype showed up many times. The V gene is TRBV24-1, the J gene TRBJ1-2, with D tentatively TRBD1 (6 bases). The CDR3 sequence is 15 residues long. CDR1 KGHDR and CDR2 SFDVKD come from the germline V gene. V was pared by 4 bases and J by 7 bases, with 18 bases between. This chain's CDR3 is CATSDRLTGYGGYTF. Here the CDR3 DNA reads TGTGCCACCAGTGACCGTCTAACAGGGTATGGTGGCTACACCTTC.

This clonotype turned up a few times. J is TRBJ2-3 and V is TRBV20-1, with 14 bases matching TRBD2. Germline loops: CDR1 DFQATT, CDR2 SNEGSKA (reference sequence). This CDR3 has 15 residues. The trim removed 6 bases at V and 6 bases at J, leaving 8 bases unmatched. The CDR3 reads CSAHGTSGSGDTQYF. For the CDR3, the DNA is TGCAGTGCCCATGGGACTAGCGGGAGCGGGGATACGCAGTATTTT.

This chain uses TRBV29-1 with TRBJ2-6; D uncertain. The CDR3 contains 12 residues. The ends were cut back, 4 bases at V and 3 bases at J, with 4 bases in the middle. The germline V gene has CDR1 SQVTM and CDR2 ANQGSEA. CDR3 sequence reads: CSVGIGANVLTF. CDR3 nucleotide sequence: TGCAGCGTTGGTATTGGGGCCAACGTCCTGACTTTC. Looking up the rest from reference TRBV29-1 and TRBJ2-6 gives the full variable domain: SAVISQKPSRDICQRGTSLTIQCQVDSQVTMMFWYRQQPGQSLTLIATANQGSEATYESGFVIDKFPISRPNLTFSTLTVSNMSPEDSSIYLCSVGIGANVLTFGAGSRLTVL.

This clonotype was detected ten times or more. The V call is TRBV12-3 or TRBV12-4, the J call TRBJ1-2, with 8 bases matching TRBD1. Germline trimming cut 5 bases from V and 4 bases from J; bases unmatched to any gene: 6. The CDR3 extends over 14 amino acids. The CDR3: CASSEQGVGYGYTF. The DNA for the CDR3 is TGTGCCAGCAGTGAACAGGGGGTTGGCTATGGCTACACCTTC.

This clonotype turned up a few times. The V call is TRBV6-1, the J call TRBJ2-7, with D maybe TRBD2 (6 bases). Trimming took off 9 bases at V and 9 bases at J, with 15 bases between the two ends. The CDR3 is 11 residues long. CDR1 MNHNS and CDR2 SASEGT come from the germline V gene. CDR3 region: CARCRMGGQYF. The CDR3 coding sequence is TGTGCCAGATGCCGGATGGGGGGGCAGTACTTC.